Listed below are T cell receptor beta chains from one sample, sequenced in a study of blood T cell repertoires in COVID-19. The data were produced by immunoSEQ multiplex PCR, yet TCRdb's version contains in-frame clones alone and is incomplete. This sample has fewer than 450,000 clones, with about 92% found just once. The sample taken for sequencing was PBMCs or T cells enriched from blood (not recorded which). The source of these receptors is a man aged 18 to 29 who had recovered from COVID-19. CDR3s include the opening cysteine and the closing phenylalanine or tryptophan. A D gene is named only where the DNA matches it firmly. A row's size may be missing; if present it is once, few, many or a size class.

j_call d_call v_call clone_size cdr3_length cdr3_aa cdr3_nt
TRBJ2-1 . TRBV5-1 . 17 CASSLKTSPLSLDEQFF TGCGCCAGCAGCTTGAAAACTAGCCCGCTATCTCTGGATGAGCAGTTCTTC
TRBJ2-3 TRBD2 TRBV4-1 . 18 CARSQDWGRGGRGDTQYF TGCGCCCGCAGCCAAGATTGGGGGCGGGGGGGCCGGGGAGATACGCAGTATTTT
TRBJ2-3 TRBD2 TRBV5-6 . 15 CASSFRREGPNTQYF TGTGCCAGCAGCTTCAGGCGGGAGGGCCCAAATACGCAGTATTTT
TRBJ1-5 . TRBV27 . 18 CASSPSQLPRGLNQPQHF TGTGCCAGCAGCCCCTCCCAGCTCCCGAGGGGACTCAATCAGCCCCAGCATTTT
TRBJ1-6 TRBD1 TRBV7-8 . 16 CASSLGKTGENSPLHF TGTGCCAGCAGCTTAGGGAAAACAGGGGAGAATTCACCCCTCCACTTT
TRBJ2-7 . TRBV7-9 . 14 CASSWSNRPYEQYF TGTGCCAGCAGCTGGAGTAATAGGCCCTACGAGCAGTACTTC
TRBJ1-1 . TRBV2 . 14 CASSRVRTPLEAFF TGTGCCAGCAGTCGGGTCCGGACACCACTTGAAGCTTTCTTT
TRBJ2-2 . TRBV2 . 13 CASNRENTGELFF TGTGCCAGCAATCGGGAGAACACCGGGGAGCTGTTTTTT
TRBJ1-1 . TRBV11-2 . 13 CASSLAGIAEAFF TGTGCCAGCAGCTTAGCCGGGATCGCTGAAGCTTTCTTT
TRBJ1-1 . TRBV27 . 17 CASSPIPQGLRNTEAFF TGTGCCAGCAGTCCCATACCTCAGGGGTTGAGGAACACTGAAGCTTTCTTT
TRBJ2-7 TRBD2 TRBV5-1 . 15 CASSPSGTSGYEQYF TGCGCCAGCAGCCCGTCCGGGACTAGCGGCTACGAGCAGTACTTC
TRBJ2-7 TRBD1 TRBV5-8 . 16 CASSLLRTGVSYEQYF TGTGCCAGCAGCTTGCTCAGGACAGGGGTCTCCTACGAGCAGTACTTC
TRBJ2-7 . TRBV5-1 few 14 CASSLGQGKGEQYF TGCGCCAGCAGCTTGGGGCAGGGTAAAGGCGAGCAGTACTTC
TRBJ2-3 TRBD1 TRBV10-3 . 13 CAGGDRAPDTQYF TGTGCCGGGGGGGACAGGGCGCCAGATACGCAGTATTTT
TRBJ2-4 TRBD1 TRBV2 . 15 CASRLTGGGKNIQYF TGTGCCAGCAGGTTGACAGGGGGCGGCAAAAACATTCAGTACTTC
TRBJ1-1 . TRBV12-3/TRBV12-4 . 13 CASSPTNRDEAFF TGTGCCAGCAGTCCGACAAACAGAGATGAAGCTTTCTTT
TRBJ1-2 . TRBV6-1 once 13 CASSEDLYYGYTF TGTGCCAGCAGTGAAGACCTATACTATGGCTACACCTTC
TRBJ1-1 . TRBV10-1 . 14 CASSEDTSYTEAFF TGCGCCAGCAGTGAGGATACTTCGTACACTGAAGCTTTCTTT
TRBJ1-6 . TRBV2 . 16 CASTRLGGAGYSPLHF TGTGCCAGCACCCGACTAGGGGGGGCAGGGTATTCACCCCTCCACTTT
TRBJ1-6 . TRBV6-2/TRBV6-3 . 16 CASSRTAENYNSPLHF TGTGCCAGCAGTCGGACAGCCGAGAATTATAATTCACCCCTCCACTTT
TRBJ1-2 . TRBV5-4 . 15 CASSLANRERYGYTF TGTGCCAGCAGCTTGGCCAACAGGGAGAGATATGGCTACACCTTC
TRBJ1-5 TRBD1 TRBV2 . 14 CASKDREGNQPQHF TGTGCCAGCAAGGACAGGGAGGGCAATCAGCCCCAGCATTTT
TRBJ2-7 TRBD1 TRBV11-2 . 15 CASRYSGTGPHEQYF TGTGCCAGCAGGTACTCCGGGACAGGGCCTCACGAGCAGTACTTC
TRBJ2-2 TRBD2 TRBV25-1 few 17 CASSELGGRGTTGELFF TGTGCCAGCAGTGAATTAGGAGGGAGGGGTACCACCGGGGAGCTGTTTTTT
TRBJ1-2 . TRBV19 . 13 CASSMTAWDGYTF TGTGCCAGTAGTATGACAGCCTGGGATGGCTACACCTTC
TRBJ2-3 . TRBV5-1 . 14 CASSLSFRADTQYF TGCGCCAGCAGCTTATCGTTTCGGGCAGATACGCAGTATTTT
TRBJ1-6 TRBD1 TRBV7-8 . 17 CASSKIGQGADNSPLHF TGTGCCAGCAGTAAAATCGGACAGGGGGCCGATAATTCACCCCTCCACTTT
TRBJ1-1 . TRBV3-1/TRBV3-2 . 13 CASSQDGHTEAFF TGTGCCAGCAGCCAAGATGGGCACACTGAAGCTTTCTTT
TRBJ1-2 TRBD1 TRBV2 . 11 CASEQGGGYTF TGTGCCAGCGAACAGGGGGGTGGCTACACCTTC
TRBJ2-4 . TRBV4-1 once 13 CASSPEHANIQYF TGCGCCAGCAGCCCGGAGCATGCAAACATTCAGTACTTC
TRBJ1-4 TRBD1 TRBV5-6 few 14 CASSGGTVNEKLFF TGTGCCAGCAGCGGCGGGACAGTTAATGAAAAACTGTTTTTT
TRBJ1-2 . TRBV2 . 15 CASSLTGDANYGYTF TGTGCCAGCAGCCTCACGGGGGACGCTAACTATGGCTACACCTTC
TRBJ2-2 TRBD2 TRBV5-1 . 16 CASSLGWTRGPGELFF TGCGCCAGCAGCTTGGGTTGGACTAGGGGTCCCGGGGAGCTGTTTTTT
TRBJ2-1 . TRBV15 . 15 CATSRERGGNNEQFF TGTGCCACCAGCAGAGAGAGGGGGGGAAACAATGAGCAGTTCTTC
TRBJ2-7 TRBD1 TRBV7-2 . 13 CASSPKTGSEQYF TGTGCCAGCAGCCCCAAGACAGGGTCCGAGCAGTACTTC
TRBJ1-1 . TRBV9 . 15 CASSVGGQGQTPAFF TGTGCCAGCAGCGTAGGGGGGCAGGGGCAGACCCCAGCTTTCTTT
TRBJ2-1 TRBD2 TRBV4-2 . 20 CASSQDAPRDYLGQYNEQFF TGTGCCAGCAGCCAAGATGCACCCCGGGACTACCTCGGCCAGTACAATGAGCAGTTCTTC
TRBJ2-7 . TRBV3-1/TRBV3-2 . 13 CASSLKGVYEQYF TGTGCCAGCAGCCTAAAGGGGGTCTACGAGCAGTACTTC
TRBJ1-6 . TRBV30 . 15 CAWSKGGLGNSPLHF TGTGCCTGGAGTAAGGGAGGGCTAGGGAATTCACCCCTCCACTTT
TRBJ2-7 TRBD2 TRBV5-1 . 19 CASSAGLAGGLLKNYEQYF TGCGCCAGCAGCGCAGGACTAGCGGGAGGACTGCTGAAAAACTACGAGCAGTACTTC
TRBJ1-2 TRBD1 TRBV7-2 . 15 CASSQRTGDLYGYTF TGTGCCAGCAGCCAAAGGACAGGGGATCTCTATGGCTACACCTTC
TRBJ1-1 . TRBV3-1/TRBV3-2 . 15 CASSRTPTENTEAFF TGTGCCAGCAGCCGGACGCCGACAGAGAACACTGAAGCTTTCTTT
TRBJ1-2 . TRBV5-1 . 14 CASSPEAGLYGYTF TGCGCCAGCAGCCCCGAGGCCGGCCTGTATGGCTACACCTTC
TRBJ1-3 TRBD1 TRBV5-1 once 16 CASSWTPDRAGNTIYF TGCGCCAGCAGCTGGACCCCGGACAGGGCTGGAAACACCATATATTTT
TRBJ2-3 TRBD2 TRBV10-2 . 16 CASSGLAGEFTDTQYF TGCGCCAGCTCGGGACTAGCGGGAGAATTTACAGATACGCAGTATTTT
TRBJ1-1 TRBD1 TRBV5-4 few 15 CASSWPGQGNTEAFF TGTGCCAGCAGTTGGCCGGGACAGGGGAACACTGAAGCTTTCTTT
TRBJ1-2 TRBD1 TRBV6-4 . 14 CASSADRTLSGYTF TGTGCCAGCAGTGCGGACAGGACACTAAGTGGCTACACCTTC
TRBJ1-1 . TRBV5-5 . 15 CASSLEARVNTEAFF TGTGCCAGCAGCTTGGAGGCTCGGGTGAACACTGAAGCTTTCTTT
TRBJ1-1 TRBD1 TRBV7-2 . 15 CASSYRQGAGTEAFF TGTGCCAGCAGCTATAGACAGGGGGCGGGGACTGAAGCTTTCTTT
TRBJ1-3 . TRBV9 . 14 CASSVRGSGNTIYF TGTGCCAGCAGCGTCCGTGGCTCGGGAAACACCATATATTTT
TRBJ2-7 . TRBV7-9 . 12 CASSSTIYEQYF TGTGCCAGCAGCTCCACAATCTACGAGCAGTACTTC
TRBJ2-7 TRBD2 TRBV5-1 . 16 CASSPGTSAVTYEQYF TGCGCCAGCAGCCCAGGGACTAGCGCCGTAACCTACGAGCAGTACTTC
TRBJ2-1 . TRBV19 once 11 CASTKRNEQFF TGTGCCAGTACCAAGAGGAATGAGCAGTTCTTC
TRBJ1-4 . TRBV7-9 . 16 CASSLQSGGRNEKLFF TGTGCCAGCAGCTTGCAATCTGGGGGCCGTAATGAAAAACTGTTTTTT